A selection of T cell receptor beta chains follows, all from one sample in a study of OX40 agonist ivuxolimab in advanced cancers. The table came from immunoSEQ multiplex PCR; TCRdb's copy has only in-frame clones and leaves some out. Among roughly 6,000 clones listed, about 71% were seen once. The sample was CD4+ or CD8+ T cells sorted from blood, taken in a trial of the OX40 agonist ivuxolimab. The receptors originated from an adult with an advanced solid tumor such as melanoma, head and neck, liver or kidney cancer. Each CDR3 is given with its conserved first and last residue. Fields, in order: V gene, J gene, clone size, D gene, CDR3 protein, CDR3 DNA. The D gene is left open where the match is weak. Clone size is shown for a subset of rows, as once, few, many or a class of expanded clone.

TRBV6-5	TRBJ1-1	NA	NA	CASNLPTEAFF	TGTGCCAGCAACCTCCCCACTGAAGCTTTCTTT
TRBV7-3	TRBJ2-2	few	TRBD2	CASSPDSGMNTGELFF	TGTGCCAGCAGCCCCGATAGCGGGATGAACACCGGGGAGCTGTTTTTT
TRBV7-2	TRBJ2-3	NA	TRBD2	CASSQGNRGGPDTQYF	TGCGCCAGCAGCCAAGGAAACCGGGGGGGCCCAGATACGCAGTATTTT
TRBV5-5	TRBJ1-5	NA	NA	CASSSNPFSNQPQHF	TGTGCCAGCAGCTCCAACCCTTTTTCTAATCAGCCCCAGCATTTT
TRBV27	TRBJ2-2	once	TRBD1	CASSSNRQGDTGELFF	TGTGCCAGCAGTTCTAACAGACAGGGGGACACCGGGGAGCTGTTTTTT
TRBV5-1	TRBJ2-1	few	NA	CASSLGGPGNEQFF	TGCGCCAGCAGCTTGGGGGGGCCGGGAAATGAGCAGTTCTTC
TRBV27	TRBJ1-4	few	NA	CASSAYRATNEKLFF	TGTGCCAGCAGTGCCTACAGAGCAACTAATGAAAAACTGTTTTTT
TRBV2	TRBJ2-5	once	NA	CASSWGDPYF	TGTGCCAGCAGTTGGGGAGACCCGTACTTC
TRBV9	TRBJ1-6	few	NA	CASSESQGNSPLHF	TGTGCCAGCAGCGAATCTCAAGGAAATTCACCCCTCCACTTT
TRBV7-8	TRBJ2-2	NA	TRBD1	CASSWTGDTGELFF	TGTGCCAGCAGCTGGACAGGGGACACCGGGGAGCTGTTTTTT
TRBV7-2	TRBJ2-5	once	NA	CASSQGNGAAETQYF	TGTGCCAGCAGCCAAGGAAATGGAGCCGCGGAGACCCAGTACTTC
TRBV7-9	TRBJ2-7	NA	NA	CASSKGGARYEQYF	TGTGCCAGCAGCAAAGGGGGGGCGCGGTACGAGCAGTACTTC
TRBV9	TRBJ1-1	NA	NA	CASSVTGKTEAFF	TGTGCCAGCAGCGTAACAGGAAAAACTGAAGCTTTCTTT
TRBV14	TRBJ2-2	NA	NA	CASSDTNTGELFF	TGTGCCAGCAGCGACACGAACACCGGGGAGCTGTTTTTT
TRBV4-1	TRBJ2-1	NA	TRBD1	CASSQAGSQGAGFGEQFF	TGCGCCAGCAGCCAAGCAGGGTCGCAGGGGGCGGGCTTCGGGGAGCAGTTCTTC
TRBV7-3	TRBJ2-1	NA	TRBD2	CASSSSGGSNEQFF	TGTGCCAGCAGCAGTAGCGGGGGGTCCAATGAGCAGTTCTTC
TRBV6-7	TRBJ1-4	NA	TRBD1	CASLPGQVSGKLFF	TGTGCCAGTCTACCGGGACAGGTTAGCGGAAAACTGTTTTTT
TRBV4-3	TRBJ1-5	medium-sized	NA	CASSQDRAQSNQPQHF	TGCGCCAGCAGCCAAGACCGGGCGCAGAGCAATCAGCCCCAGCATTTT
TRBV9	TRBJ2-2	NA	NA	CASSVEKIYTGELFF	TGTGCCAGCAGCGTAGAGAAGATTTACACCGGGGAGCTGTTTTTT
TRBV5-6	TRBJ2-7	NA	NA	CASAGPGSSYEQYF	TGTGCCAGCGCCGGACCCGGGTCCTCCTACGAGCAGTACTTC
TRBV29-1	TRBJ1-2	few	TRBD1	CSVGPGQGDGYTF	TGCAGCGTCGGACCGGGACAGGGGGATGGCTACACCTTC
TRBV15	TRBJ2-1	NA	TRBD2	CATLSGRTANEQFF	TGTGCCACCCTTAGCGGGAGAACAGCCAATGAGCAGTTCTTC
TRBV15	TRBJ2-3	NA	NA	CATSRPGDGDTQYF	TGTGCCACCAGCAGACCGGGGGACGGAGATACGCAGTATTTT
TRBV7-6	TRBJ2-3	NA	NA	CASSPGWRSTDTQYF	TGTGCCAGCAGCCCGGGTTGGAGGAGCACAGATACGCAGTATTTT
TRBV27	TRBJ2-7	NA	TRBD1	CAIPLGDRGPLSSYEQYF	TGTGCCATCCCCCTCGGGGACAGGGGACCTCTGAGCTCCTACGAGCAGTACTTC
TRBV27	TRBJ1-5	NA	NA	CASSLMHTKPQHF	TGTGCCAGCAGCCTGATGCATACAAAGCCCCAGCATTTT
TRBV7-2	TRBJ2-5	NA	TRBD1	CASSYPGGQETQYF	TGTGCCAGCAGTTATCCAGGGGGCCAAGAGACCCAGTACTTC
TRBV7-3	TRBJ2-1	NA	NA	CASSRGIGRNEQFF	TGTGCCAGCAGCAGGGGGATCGGGAGGAATGAGCAGTTCTTC
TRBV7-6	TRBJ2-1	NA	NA	CASGLSSYNEQFF	TGTGCCAGCGGTCTCTCTTCCTACAATGAGCAGTTCTTC
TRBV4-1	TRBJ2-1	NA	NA	CASSEGRYNEQFF	TGCGCCAGCAGCGAGGGCCGCTACAATGAGCAGTTCTTC
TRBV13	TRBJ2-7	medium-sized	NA	CASSPRGEGFDEQYF	TGTGCCAGCAGCCCCCGTGGAGAGGGGTTCGACGAGCAGTACTTC
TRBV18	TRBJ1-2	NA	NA	CASSLNSKAKGGLNSYGYTF	TGTGCCAGCTCCCTCAATTCGAAGGCGAAAGGGGGGCTCAATTCCTATGGCTACACCTTC
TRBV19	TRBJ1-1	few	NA	CASTYANTEAFF	TGTGCCAGCACGTATGCGAACACTGAAGCTTTCTTT
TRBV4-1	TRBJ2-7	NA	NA	CASSQQRTATYEQYF	TGCGCCAGCAGCCAACAGCGAACGGCCACCTACGAGCAGTACTTC
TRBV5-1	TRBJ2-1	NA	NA	CASSRGGWDEQFF	TGCGCCAGCAGTCGGGGCGGGTGGGATGAGCAGTTCTTC
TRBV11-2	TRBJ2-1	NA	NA	CASSLGLSIYNEQFF	TGTGCCAGCAGCTTGGGGCTGTCCATCTACAATGAGCAGTTCTTC